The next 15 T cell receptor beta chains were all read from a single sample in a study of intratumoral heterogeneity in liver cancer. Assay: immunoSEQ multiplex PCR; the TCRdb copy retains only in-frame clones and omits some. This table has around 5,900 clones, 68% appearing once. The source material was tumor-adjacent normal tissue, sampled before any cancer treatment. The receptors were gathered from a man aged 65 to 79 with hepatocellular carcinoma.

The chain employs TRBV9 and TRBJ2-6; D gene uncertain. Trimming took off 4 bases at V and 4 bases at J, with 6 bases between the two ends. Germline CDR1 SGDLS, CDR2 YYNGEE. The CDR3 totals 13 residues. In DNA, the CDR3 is TGTGCCAGCAGCCGATCAGGGGCCAACGTCCTGACTTTC. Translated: CASSRSGANVLTF.

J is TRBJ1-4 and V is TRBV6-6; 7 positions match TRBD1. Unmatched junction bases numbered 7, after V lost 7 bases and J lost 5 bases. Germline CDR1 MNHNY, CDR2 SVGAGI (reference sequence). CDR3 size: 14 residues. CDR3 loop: CASNKQGPNEKLFF. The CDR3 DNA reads TGTGCCAGCAACAAACAGGGGCCGAATGAAAAACTGTTTTTT.

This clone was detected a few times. CDR3 sequence: CASRTGTGGFEQYF. In DNA form, the CDR3 reads TGCGCCAGCCGGACCGGGACAGGGGGATTTGAGCAGTACTTC. This chain links TRBV5-1 with TRBJ2-7; 11 bases align to TRBD1. The germline gives CDR1 SGHRS, CDR2 YFSETQ. This CDR3 region has 14 residues. With 7 bases clipped from V and 7 bases from J, the junction kept 10 bases outside the gene matches.

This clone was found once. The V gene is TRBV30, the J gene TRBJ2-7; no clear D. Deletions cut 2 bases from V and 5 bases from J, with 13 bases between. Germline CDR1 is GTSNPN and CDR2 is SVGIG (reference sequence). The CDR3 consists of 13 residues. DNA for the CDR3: TGTGCCTGGAGTCCCAGACCAGGCCACGAGCAGTACTTC. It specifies CAWSPRPGHEQYF.

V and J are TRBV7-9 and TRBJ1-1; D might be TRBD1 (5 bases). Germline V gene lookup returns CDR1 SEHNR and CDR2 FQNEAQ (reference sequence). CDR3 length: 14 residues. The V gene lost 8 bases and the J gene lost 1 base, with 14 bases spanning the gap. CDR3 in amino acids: CASGGSLGNTEAFF. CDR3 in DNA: TGTGCCAGCGGGGGGTCCTTGGGGAACACTGAAGCTTTCTTT.

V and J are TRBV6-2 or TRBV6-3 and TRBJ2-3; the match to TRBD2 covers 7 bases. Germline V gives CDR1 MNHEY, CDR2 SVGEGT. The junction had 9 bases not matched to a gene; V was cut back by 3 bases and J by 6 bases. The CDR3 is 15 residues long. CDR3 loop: CASSYWREGMDTQYF. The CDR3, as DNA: TGTGCCAGCAGTTATTGGAGGGAGGGTATGGATACGCAGTATTTT.

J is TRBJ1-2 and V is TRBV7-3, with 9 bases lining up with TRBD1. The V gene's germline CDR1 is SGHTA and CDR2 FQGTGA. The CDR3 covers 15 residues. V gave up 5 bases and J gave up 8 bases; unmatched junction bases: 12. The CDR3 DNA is TGTGCCAGCAGCCCATATCCTGGACAGGGGATCGGCTACACCTTC. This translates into CASSPYPGQGIGYTF.

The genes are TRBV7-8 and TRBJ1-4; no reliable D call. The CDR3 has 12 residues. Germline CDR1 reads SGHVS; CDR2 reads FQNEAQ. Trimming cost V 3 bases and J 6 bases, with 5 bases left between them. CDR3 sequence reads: CASSFTDEKLFF. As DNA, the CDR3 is TGTGCCAGCAGCTTTACAGATGAAAAACTGTTTTTT.

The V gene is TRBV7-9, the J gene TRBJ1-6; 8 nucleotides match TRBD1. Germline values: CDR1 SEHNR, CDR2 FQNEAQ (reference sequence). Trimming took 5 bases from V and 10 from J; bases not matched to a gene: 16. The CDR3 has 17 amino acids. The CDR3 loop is CASSQHEAQGARSPLHF. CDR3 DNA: TGTGCCAGCAGCCAGCATGAGGCGCAGGGGGCAAGATCACCCCTCCACTTT. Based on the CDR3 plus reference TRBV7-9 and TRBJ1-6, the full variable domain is DTGVSQNPRHKITKRGQNVTFRCDPISEHNRLYWYRQTLGQGPEFLTYFQNEAQLEKSRLLSDRFSAERPKGSFSTLEIQRTEQGDSAMYLCASSQHEAQGARSPLHFGNGTRLTVT.

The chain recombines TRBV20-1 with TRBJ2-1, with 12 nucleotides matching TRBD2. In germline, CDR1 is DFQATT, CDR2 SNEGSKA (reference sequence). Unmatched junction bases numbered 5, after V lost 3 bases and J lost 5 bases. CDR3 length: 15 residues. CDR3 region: CSASKLAGGHNEQFF. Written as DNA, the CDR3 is TGCAGTGCTAGTAAACTAGCGGGGGGCCACAATGAGCAGTTCTTC.

The DNA for the CDR3 is TGTGCCAGCAGCGCTGACAGAAACTATGGCTACACCTTC. Protein: CASSADRNYGYTF. The chain combines TRBV7-6 with TRBJ1-2, with D tentatively TRBD1 (5 bases). The CDR3 consists of 13 residues. Per germline, CDR1 SGHVS and CDR2 FNYEAQ. V was trimmed by 5 bases and J by 2 bases, leaving 9 bases between them.

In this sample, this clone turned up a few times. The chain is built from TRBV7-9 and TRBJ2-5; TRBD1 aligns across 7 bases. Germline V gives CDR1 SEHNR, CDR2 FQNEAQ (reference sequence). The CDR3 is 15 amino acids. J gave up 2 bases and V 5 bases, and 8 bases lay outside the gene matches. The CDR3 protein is CASSPGDSKQETQYF. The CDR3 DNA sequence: TGTGCCAGCAGCCCTGGGGACAGCAAACAAGAGACCCAGTACTTC.

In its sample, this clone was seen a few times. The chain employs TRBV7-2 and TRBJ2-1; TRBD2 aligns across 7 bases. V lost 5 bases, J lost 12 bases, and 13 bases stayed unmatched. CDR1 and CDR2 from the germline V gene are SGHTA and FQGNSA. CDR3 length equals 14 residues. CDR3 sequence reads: CASSPRASGQGQFF. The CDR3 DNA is TGTGCCAGCAGCCCAAGGGCTAGCGGCCAGGGGCAGTTCTTC.

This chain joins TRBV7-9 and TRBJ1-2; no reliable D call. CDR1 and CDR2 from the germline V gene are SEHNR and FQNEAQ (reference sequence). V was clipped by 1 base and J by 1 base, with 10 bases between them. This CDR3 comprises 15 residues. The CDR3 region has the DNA TGTGCCAGCAGCTTAGAACCAGTACTTAACTATGGCTACACCTTC. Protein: CASSLEPVLNYGYTF.

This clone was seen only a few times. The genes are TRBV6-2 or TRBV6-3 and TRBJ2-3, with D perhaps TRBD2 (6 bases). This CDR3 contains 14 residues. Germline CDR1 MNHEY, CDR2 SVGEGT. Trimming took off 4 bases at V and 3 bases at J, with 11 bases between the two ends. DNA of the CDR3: TGTGCCAGCAGTTCTTGGGGGGTTACAGATACGCAGTATTTT. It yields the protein CASSSWGVTDTQYF.